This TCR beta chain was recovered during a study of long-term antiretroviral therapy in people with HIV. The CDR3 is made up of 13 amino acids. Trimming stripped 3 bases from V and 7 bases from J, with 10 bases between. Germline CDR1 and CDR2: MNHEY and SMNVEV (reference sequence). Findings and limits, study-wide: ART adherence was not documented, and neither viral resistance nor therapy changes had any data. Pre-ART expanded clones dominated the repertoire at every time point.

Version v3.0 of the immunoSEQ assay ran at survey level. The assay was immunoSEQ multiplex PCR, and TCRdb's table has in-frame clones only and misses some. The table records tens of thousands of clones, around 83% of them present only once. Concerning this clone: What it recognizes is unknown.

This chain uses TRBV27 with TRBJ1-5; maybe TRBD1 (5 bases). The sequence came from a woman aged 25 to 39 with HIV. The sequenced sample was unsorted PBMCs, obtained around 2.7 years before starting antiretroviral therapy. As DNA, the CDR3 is TGTGCCAGCAGTTTCAGGCAGGGACAGCCCCAGCATTTT. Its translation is CASSFRQGQPQHF.